The sample holds many counts of the clone carrying this T cell receptor (beta chain). This specimen belongs to a study of early T cells in non-severe SARS-CoV-2 infection. The germline V gene has CDR1 LGHNA and CDR2 YSLEER. V shed 4 bases, J shed 10 bases, and the junction held 10 bases outside the gene matches. The CDR3 totals 15 residues. One entry per CDR3 protein, called by TCRdb with MiXCR from the 5' RACE reads. The table records 90,000 to 100,000 distinct CDR3 sequences, about 13% of them present only once. The chain has TRBV4-3 and TRBJ1-6, with TRBD1 identical over 7 bases. The clonotype was recovered from an adult who was a healthcare worker with PCR-confirmed SARS-CoV-2 infection or an uninfected control (not recorded which). Material: whole blood. In DNA, the CDR3 is TGCGCCAGCAGCCTCACGACAGGGAGTGGGTCACCCCTCCACTTT. As protein: CASSLTTGSGSPLHF.